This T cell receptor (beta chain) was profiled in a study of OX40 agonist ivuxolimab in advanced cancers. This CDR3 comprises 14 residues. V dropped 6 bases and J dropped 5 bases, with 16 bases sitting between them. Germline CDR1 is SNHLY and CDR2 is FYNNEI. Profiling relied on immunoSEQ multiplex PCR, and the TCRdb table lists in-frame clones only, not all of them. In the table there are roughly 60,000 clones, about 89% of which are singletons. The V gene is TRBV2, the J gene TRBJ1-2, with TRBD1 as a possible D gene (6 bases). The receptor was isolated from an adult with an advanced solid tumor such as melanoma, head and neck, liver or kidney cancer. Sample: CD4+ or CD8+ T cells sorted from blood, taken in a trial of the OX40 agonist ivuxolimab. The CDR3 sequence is CASRGHVVGYGYTF. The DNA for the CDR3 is TGTGCCAGCAGGGGACACGTCGTTGGATATGGCTACACCTTC.